The rows below give T cell receptor beta chains drawn from one sample of a study of T cell responses to AZD1222 COVID-19 vaccine. Repertoires were generated with immunoSEQ multiplex PCR, while TCRdb's copy carries only in-frame clones and drops some. The repertoire holds over 150,000 clones, with more than 75% as singletons. The sequencing here drew on peripheral blood, taken 28 days after the second AZD1222 dose. These receptors all come from an adult who received the AZD1222 COVID-19 vaccine. Each CDR3 is given with its conserved first and last residue. The D gene is left open where the match is weak. Clone size is stated in some rows and not others, as once, few, many or a class when expanded.

V,size,J,D,CDR3,DNA
TRBV2,NA,TRBJ1-1,NA,CASSETVRGTEAFF,TGTGCCAGCAGTGAGACAGTCAGGGGCACTGAAGCTTTCTTT
TRBV10-1,many,TRBJ2-2,NA,CASSGSEKANTGELFF,TGCGCCAGCAGTGGATCAGAAAAAGCGAACACCGGGGAGCTGTTTTTT
TRBV12-3/TRBV12-4,NA,TRBJ1-2,NA,CASSTGRYEGYTF,TGTGCCAGCAGTACAGGGAGGTATGAGGGCTACACCTTC
TRBV5-1,NA,TRBJ1-2,TRBD1,CASSLMGQRLGYTF,TGCGCCAGCAGCTTGATGGGACAGCGTCTTGGCTACACCTTC
TRBV13,NA,TRBJ2-5,TRBD2,CASSAPSGGGYQETQYF,TGTGCCAGCAGCGCACCTAGCGGCGGGGGGTACCAAGAGACCCAGTACTTC
TRBV6-4,NA,TRBJ2-1,TRBD1,CASGTGESNEQFF,TGTGCCAGCGGGACAGGGGAAAGCAATGAGCAGTTCTTC
TRBV6-5,once,TRBJ1-3,NA,CATKTRANSGNTIYF,TGTGCCACCAAGACAAGGGCAAACTCTGGAAACACCATATATTTT
TRBV3-1/TRBV3-2,NA,TRBJ1-6,NA,CASSHGQPNSPLHF,TGTGCCAGCAGCCATGGACAGCCGAATTCACCCCTCCACTTT
TRBV6-4,NA,TRBJ2-1,TRBD2,CATGETGGRNEQFF,TGTGCCACCGGGGAGACGGGGGGGAGAAATGAGCAGTTCTTC
TRBV6-5,NA,TRBJ1-2,NA,CASIEEGDPNYGYTF,TGTGCCAGCATCGAGGAAGGGGATCCCAACTATGGCTACACCTTC
TRBV7-8,NA,TRBJ2-1,NA,CASSFNPRRDEQFF,TGTGCCAGCAGCTTCAACCCCCGGAGGGATGAGCAGTTCTTC
TRBV6-1,NA,TRBJ1-5,NA,CASSEDSENQPQHF,TGTGCCAGCAGTGAAGACTCGGAGAATCAGCCCCAGCATTTT
TRBV4-1,once,TRBJ1-4,NA,CASSEMGTGGKLFF,TGCGCCAGCAGCGAGATGGGGACGGGGGGAAAACTGTTTTTT